This passage covers 19 T cell receptor beta chains from one sample sequenced in a study of blood T cells in healthy people across ages. A second PCR of 7 to 11 cycles used a sample-barcoded 5' primer and a J-beta primer mix. Each CDR3 protein is one row after TCRdb ran MiXCR on the 5' RACE reads. The repertoire has hundreds of thousands of distinct CDR3 sequences, about 32% of them found once; the top ten carry roughly 14%. Sequenced input: blood. These receptors all stem from a woman older than 75 in good health.

This clonotype was counted at least ten times. The chain links TRBV4-1 to TRBJ1-5; D unclear. This CDR3 spans 15 amino acids. Germline CDR1 and CDR2: MGHRA and YSYEKL. V lost 1 base and J 4 bases, leaving 11 bases between the germline ends. The CDR3 spells CASSQVSGPNQPQHF. CDR3 DNA: TGCGCCAGCAGCCAAGTTAGTGGCCCGAATCAGCCCCAGCATTTT.

Notes on this clonotype: This may arise from a read error, as a much more abundant clone is one base away. The CDR3 spells CASRGQGTGHTF. DNA for the CDR3: TGTGCCAGCCGTGGACAGGGAACTGGCCACACCTTC. V is TRBV6-6 and J is TRBJ1-2; 8 positions match TRBD1. CDR1 MNHNY and CDR2 SVGAGI come from the germline V gene (reference sequence). The CDR3 has 12 amino acids.

This clonotype was seen more than once but under ten times. This chain uses TRBV19 with TRBJ2-1; TRBD1 agrees at 7 bases. The CDR3 has 15 residues. Germline V gene lookup returns CDR1 LNHDA and CDR2 SQIVND (reference sequence). V shed 6 bases and J 0 bases; nucleotides not matched to a gene: 5. The DNA for the CDR3 is TGTGCCAGTAGGAAGCAGGGGGACTCCTACAATGAGCAGTTCTTC. Amino acid sequence: CASRKQGDSYNEQFF.

This clonotype has a single count. This chain joins TRBV7-3 and TRBJ1-2, with TRBD1 matching 7 bases. The CDR3 totals 14 residues. The germline V gene encodes CDR1 SGHTA and CDR2 FQGTGA. With V trimmed by 8 bases and J by 8 bases, 14 bases remained unmatched. The CDR3 loop is CASLKDRSAVGYTF. CDR3 in DNA: TGTGCCAGCTTGAAGGACAGGAGCGCCGTGGGCTACACCTTC.

This clonotype appeared a few times. The chain uses TRBV9 and TRBJ2-3; D unclear. V dropped 0 bases and J dropped 0 bases, with 11 bases sitting between them. Germline V gene sequence: CDR1 SGDLS, CDR2 YYNGEE. There are 16 residues in the CDR3. This CDR3 is CASSVDASVSTDTQYF. CDR3 DNA sequence: TGTGCCAGCAGCGTAGACGCCTCGGTGAGCACAGATACGCAGTATTTT. Full variable domain (rest looked up from reference TRBV9 and TRBJ2-3): DSGVTQTPKHLITATGQRVTLRCSPRSGDLSVYWYQQSLDQGLQFLIQYYNGEERAKGNILERFSAQQFPDLHSELNLSSLELGDSALYFCASSVDASVSTDTQYFGPGTRLTVL.

This clonotype showed up just a few times. The chain joins TRBV12-3 or TRBV12-4 to TRBJ1-1; D uncertain. The CDR3 is 13 residues long. The ends were cut back, 6 bases at V and 6 bases at J, with 14 bases in the middle. CDR3 loop: CASSHPPGAEAFF. CDR3 nucleotides: TGTGCCAGCAGCCACCCCCCCGGAGCTGAAGCTTTCTTT.

The chain joins TRBV7-2 to TRBJ2-5; no reliable D call. This CDR3 is built from 13 residues. Germline V lookup: CDR1 SGHTA, CDR2 FQGNSA. Trimming took 5 bases from V and 1 from J, leaving 8 bases between them. DNA of the CDR3: TGTGCCAGCAGCCCCGAACTCCAAGAGACCCAGTACTTC. Translated, it gives CASSPELQETQYF.

Concerning this clonotype itself: A single base separates this from a much larger clone, so it may be a read error. The gene calls are TRBV3-1 and TRBJ1-5; a possible D gene is TRBD1 (6 bases). The CDR3 has 13 residues. The V gene's germline CDR1 is LGHDT and CDR2 YNNKEL (reference sequence). V was clipped by 3 bases and J by 7 bases, with 10 bases between them. The CDR3 nucleotides read TGTGCCAGCAGCCACGACAGGCGCCAGCCCCAGCATTTT. Residues: CASSHDRRQPQHF.

This clonotype was seen ten or more times. This CDR3 reads CASSLNPRTISYNSPLHF. The CDR3 nucleotides are TGTGCCAGCAGTTTAAATCCCCGGACAATCTCCTATAATTCACCCCTCCACTTT. V gene TRBV27 combines with J gene TRBJ1-6; D is possibly TRBD1 (5 bases). This CDR3 contains 18 residues. Per the germline V gene, CDR1 is MNHEY and CDR2 is SMNVEV (reference sequence). Trimming took 2 bases from V and 0 from J, leaving 14 bases between them.

The gene calls are TRBV6-1 and TRBJ1-5; 10 bases fit TRBD1. V was pared by 4 bases and J by 10 bases, with 7 bases of the junction left unmatched. The germline gives CDR1 MNHNS, CDR2 SASEGT. The CDR3 totals 14 residues. The CDR3 region has the DNA TGTGCCAGCAGTGTGGAGGGGACAGGGGTACCCCAGCATTTT. It codes for CASSVEGTGVPQHF.

This clonotype was counted between two and nine times. The chain carries TRBV18 and TRBJ2-5; possibly TRBD1 for D (5 bases). The germline gives CDR1 KGHSH, CDR2 LQKENI. The V and J ends lost 2 bases and 3 bases respectively, with 13 bases between them. This CDR3 has 15 amino acids. The CDR3 DNA sequence: TGTGCCAGCTCACCAGGCCCCAGGGTGGAAGAGACCCAGTACTTC. This sequence encodes CASSPGPRVEETQYF.

The chain recombines TRBV7-2 with TRBJ2-6; D not certain. The CDR3 loop spans 18 amino acids. Germline V CDR1 and CDR2: SGHTA, FQGNSA. Trimming left V 5 bases short and J 0 bases short, with 17 bases between. This chain's CDR3 is CASSTRVFHRSGANVLTF. The CDR3 DNA reads TGTGCCAGCAGCACCCGAGTCTTCCACCGCTCTGGGGCCAACGTCCTGACTTTC.

This clonotype occurred once. The gene calls are TRBV10-3 and TRBJ2-1; D possibly corresponds to TRBD2 (6 bases). Trimming took off 7 bases at V and 0 bases at J, with 10 bases between the two ends. Germline lookup yields CDR1 ENHRY and CDR2 SYGVKD. The CDR3 has 14 residues. The CDR3 region is CAIKAGTSYNEQFF. The CDR3 DNA reads TGTGCCATCAAGGCGGGAACCTCCTACAATGAGCAGTTCTTC.

This clonotype was seen ten or more times. The chain is built from TRBV4-2 and TRBJ2-5; 11 bases agree with TRBD2. CDR1 is LGHNA and CDR2 is YNFKEQ in the germline V gene. The CDR3 is 19 residues long. The trim removed 3 bases at V and 4 bases at J, leaving 16 bases unmatched. The CDR3: CASSQSGASGGNRAETQYF. CDR3 DNA sequence: TGTGCCAGCAGCCAGTCGGGGGCTAGCGGGGGGAATAGGGCAGAGACCCAGTACTTC.

This clonotype was found a few times. J is TRBJ1-6 and V is TRBV30; possibly TRBD1 for D (5 bases). Germline V gives CDR1 GTSNPN, CDR2 SVGIG (reference sequence). There are 15 residues in the CDR3. V lost 2 bases and J 7 bases, leaving 15 bases between the germline ends. The CDR3 DNA follows: TGTGCCTGGAGTCCCCGGGACCGAGGAAATTCACCCCTCCACTTT. Residues: CAWSPRDRGNSPLHF.

Many counts were recorded for this clonotype. The chain has TRBV27 and TRBJ2-3; D unclear. The V gene's germline CDR1 is MNHEY and CDR2 SMNVEV (reference sequence). This CDR3 has 16 residues. V was clipped by 3 bases and J by 2 bases, with 15 bases between them. CDR3 DNA sequence: TGTGCCAGCAGTTTGACCTTCGTGGAGTCCACAGATACGCAGTATTTT. Protein sequence: CASSLTFVESTDTQYF.

The V and J genes are TRBV20-1 and TRBJ2-4; unclear D gene. Looked up from germline, CDR1 is DFQATT and CDR2 is SNEGSKA (reference sequence). The CDR3 has 13 amino acids. V was clipped by 5 bases and J by 13 bases, with 21 bases between them. The CDR3 region has the DNA TGCAGTGCTCTTTCCTCGGCAGGCTGCGAACAGTACTTC. Amino acids: CSALSSAGCEQYF.

This clonotype was found many times. The chain combines TRBV7-2 with TRBJ2-7; D is uncertain. Trimming shortened V by 5 bases and J by 7 bases, and 15 bases separated the two germline ends. This CDR3 contains 13 residues. Germline CDR1 is SGHTA and CDR2 is FQGNSA. The CDR3 spells CASSPGPRYEQYF. CDR3 nucleotide sequence: TGTGCCAGCAGCCCTGGGCCCCGCTATGAGCAGTACTTC.

With regard to this clonotype: The junction differs from germline at one of its ends, possibly a read error. The genes are TRBV10-3 and TRBJ2-7, with D possibly matching TRBD1 (5 bases). CDR1 is ENHRY, CDR2 SYGVKD, per germline. This CDR3 is 14 amino acids long. The CDR3 region is CAISPRTSSYEQYF. As DNA, the CDR3 is TGTGCCATCAGTCCTAGGACAAGCTCCTACGAACAGTACTTC.